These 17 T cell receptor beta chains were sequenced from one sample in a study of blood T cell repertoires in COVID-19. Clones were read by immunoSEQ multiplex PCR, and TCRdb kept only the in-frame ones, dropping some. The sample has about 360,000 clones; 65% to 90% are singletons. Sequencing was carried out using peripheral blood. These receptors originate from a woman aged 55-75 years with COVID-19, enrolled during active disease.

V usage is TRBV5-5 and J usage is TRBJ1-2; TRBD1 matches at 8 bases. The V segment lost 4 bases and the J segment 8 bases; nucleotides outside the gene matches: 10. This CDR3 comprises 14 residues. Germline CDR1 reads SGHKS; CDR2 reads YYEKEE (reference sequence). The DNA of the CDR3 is TGTGCCAGCAGCCCCACGACAGGGGCGGAAGGCTACACCTTC. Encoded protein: CASSPTTGAEGYTF.

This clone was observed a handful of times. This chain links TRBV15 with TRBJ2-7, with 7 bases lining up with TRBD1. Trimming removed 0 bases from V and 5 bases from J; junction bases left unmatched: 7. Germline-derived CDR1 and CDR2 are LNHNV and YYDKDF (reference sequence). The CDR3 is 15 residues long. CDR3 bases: TGTGCCACCAGCAGAGACCTAAGGGGGCTCAACGAGCAGTACTTC. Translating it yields CATSRDLRGLNEQYF.

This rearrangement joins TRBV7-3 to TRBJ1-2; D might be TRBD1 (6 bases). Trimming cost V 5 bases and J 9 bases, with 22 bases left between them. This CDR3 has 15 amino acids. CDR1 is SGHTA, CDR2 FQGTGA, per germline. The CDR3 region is CASSPKGAQGERYTF. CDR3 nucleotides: TGTGCCAGCAGCCCCAAGGGCGCACAGGGTGAGCGCTACACCTTC.

The DNA of the CDR3 is TGTGCCAGCAGCTTGAATCGTCGGACAGGGGGGGGAAGAGAGACCCAGTACTTC. It codes for CASSLNRRTGGGRETQYF. The J gene is TRBJ2-5, the V gene TRBV5-8; TRBD1 agrees at 10 bases. The length of the CDR3 is 18 residues. With 1 base clipped from V and 4 bases from J, the junction kept 13 bases outside the gene matches. Germline V gene lookup returns CDR1 SGHTS and CDR2 YDEGEE.

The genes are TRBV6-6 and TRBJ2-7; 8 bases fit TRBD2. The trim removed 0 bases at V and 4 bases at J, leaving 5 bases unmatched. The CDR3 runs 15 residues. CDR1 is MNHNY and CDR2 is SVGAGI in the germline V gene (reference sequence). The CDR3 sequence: CASSYSGGALYEQYF. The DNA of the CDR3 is TGTGCCAGCAGTTACTCCGGGGGGGCGTTATACGAGCAGTACTTC.

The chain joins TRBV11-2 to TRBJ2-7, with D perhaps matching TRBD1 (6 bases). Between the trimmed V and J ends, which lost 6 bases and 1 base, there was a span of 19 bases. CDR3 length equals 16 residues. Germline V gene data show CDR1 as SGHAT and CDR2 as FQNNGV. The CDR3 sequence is CASRLLRGGSSYEQYF. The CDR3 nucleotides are TGTGCCAGCAGGCTTCTAAGAGGGGGAAGTTCCTACGAGCAGTACTTC.

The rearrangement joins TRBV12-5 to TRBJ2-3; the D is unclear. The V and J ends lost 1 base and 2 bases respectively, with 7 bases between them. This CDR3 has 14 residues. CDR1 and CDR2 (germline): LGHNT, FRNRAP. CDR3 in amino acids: CASGLAVNTDTQYF. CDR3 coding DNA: TGTGCTAGTGGTTTGGCAGTGAACACAGATACGCAGTATTTT.

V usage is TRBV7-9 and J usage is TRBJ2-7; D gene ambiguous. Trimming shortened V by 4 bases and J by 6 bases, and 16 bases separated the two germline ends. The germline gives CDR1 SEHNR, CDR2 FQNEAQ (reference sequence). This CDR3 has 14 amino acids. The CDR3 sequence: CASSSPGLTGEQYF. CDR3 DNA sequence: TGTGCCAGCAGCTCCCCCGGGTTGACGGGCGAGCAGTACTTC.

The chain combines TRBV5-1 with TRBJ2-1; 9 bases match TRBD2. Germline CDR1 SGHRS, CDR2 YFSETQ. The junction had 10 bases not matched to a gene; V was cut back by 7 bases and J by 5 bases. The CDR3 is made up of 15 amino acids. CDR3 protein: CASVKELAGHNEQFF. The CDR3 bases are TGCGCCAGCGTAAAGGAACTAGCGGGCCACAATGAGCAGTTCTTC.

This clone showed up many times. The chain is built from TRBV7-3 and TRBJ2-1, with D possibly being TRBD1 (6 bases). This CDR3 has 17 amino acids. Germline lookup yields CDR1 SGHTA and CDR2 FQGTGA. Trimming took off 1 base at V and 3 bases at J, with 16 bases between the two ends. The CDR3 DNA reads TGTGCCAGCAGCTTAAGAGTCGGGGACACCCTCTACAATGAGCAGTTCTTC. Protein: CASSLRVGDTLYNEQFF.

The CDR3 DNA reads TGTGCCAGCAGCCAAGGACAGGGGCTGCAATATGGCTACACCTTC. Translating gives CASSQGQGLQYGYTF. This rearrangement joins TRBV4-2 to TRBJ1-2; 8 positions match TRBD1. J gave up 5 bases and V 1 base, and 6 bases lay outside the gene matches. The CDR3 has 15 amino acids. Germline CDR1 and CDR2: LGHNA and YNFKEQ.

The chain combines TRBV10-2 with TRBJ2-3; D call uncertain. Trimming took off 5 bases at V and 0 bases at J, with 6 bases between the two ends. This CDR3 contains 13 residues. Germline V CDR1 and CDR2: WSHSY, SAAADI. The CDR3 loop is CASSSISTDTQYF. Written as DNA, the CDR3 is TGCGCCAGCAGTAGCATTAGCACAGATACGCAGTATTTT.

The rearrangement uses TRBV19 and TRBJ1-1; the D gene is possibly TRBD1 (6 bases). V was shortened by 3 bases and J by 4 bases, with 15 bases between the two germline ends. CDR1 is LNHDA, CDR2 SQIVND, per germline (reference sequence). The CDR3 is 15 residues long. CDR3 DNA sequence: TGTGCCAGTAGTATCAGACCGAGGGGGAGCACTGAAGCTTTCTTT. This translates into CASSIRPRGSTEAFF.

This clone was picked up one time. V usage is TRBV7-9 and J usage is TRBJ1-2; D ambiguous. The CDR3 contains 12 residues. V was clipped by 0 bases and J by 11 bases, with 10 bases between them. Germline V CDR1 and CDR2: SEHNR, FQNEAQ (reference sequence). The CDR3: CASSLAFDGYTF. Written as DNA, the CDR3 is TGTGCCAGCAGCTTAGCGTTCGACGGGTACACCTTC. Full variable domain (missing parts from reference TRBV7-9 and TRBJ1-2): DTGVSQNPRHKITKRGQNVTFRCDPISEHNRLYWYRQTLGQGPEFLTYFQNEAQLEKSRLLSDRFSAERPKGSFSTLEIQRTEQGDSAMYLCASSLAFDGYTFGSGTRLTVV.

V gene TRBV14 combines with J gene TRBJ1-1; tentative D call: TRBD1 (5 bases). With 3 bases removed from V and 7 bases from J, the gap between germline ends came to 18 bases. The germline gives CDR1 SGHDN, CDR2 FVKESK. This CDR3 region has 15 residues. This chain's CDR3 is CASSQVQGRSGEAFF. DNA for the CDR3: TGTGCCAGCAGCCAGGTGCAGGGTCGTTCGGGTGAAGCTTTCTTT. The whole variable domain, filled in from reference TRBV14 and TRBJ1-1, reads EAGVTQFPSHSVIEKGQTVTLRCDPISGHDNLYWYRRVMGKEIKFLLHFVKESKQDESGMPNNRFLAERTGGTYSTLKVQPAELEDSGVYFCASSQVQGRSGEAFFGQGTRLTVV.

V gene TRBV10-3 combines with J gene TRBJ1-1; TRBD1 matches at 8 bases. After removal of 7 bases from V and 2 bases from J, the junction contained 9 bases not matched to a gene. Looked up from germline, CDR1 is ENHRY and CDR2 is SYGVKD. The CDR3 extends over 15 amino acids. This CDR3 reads CAIKGQGGGNTEAFF. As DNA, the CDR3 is TGTGCCATCAAAGGACAGGGCGGGGGAAACACTGAAGCTTTCTTT.

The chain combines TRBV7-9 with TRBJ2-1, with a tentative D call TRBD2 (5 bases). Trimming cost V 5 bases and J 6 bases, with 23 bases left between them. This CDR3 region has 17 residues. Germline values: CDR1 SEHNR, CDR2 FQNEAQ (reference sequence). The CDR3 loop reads CASSDYRGSQQSNEQFF. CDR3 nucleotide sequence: TGTGCCAGCAGCGACTACCGCGGCTCCCAGCAAAGCAATGAGCAGTTCTTC.